A selection of T cell receptor beta chains follows, all from one sample in a study of shared clonotypes between healthy human individuals. This table comes from immunoSEQ multiplex PCR, and its TCRdb copy is limited to in-frame clones, with some not included. The sample contains about 2.3 million clones, more than 85% of which appear only once. Sequenced material: naive CD4+ T cells from PBMCs. These receptor sequences come from a man in his late teens or twenties in good health. Some clones in this sample may be carry-over from other donors' samples. CDR3s include the opening cysteine and the closing phenylalanine or tryptophan. Each record gives: D gene, clone size, V gene, J gene, CDR3 protein, CDR3 DNA. A D gene is named only where the DNA matches it firmly. Expanded clones get a size class; other rows say once, few or many, or leave the size out.

d_gene: TRBD1
abundance: NA
v_gene: TRBV7-3
j_gene: TRBJ1-2
CDR3aa: CASSLGPGQGVTNYGYTF
CDR3nt: TGTGCCAGCAGCTTGGGCCCGGGACAGGGGGTAACTAACTATGGCTACACCTTC

d_gene: NA
abundance: NA
v_gene: TRBV5-1
j_gene: TRBJ1-1
CDR3aa: CASSSRGEQKTEAFF
CDR3nt: TGCGCCAGCAGCTCCAGGGGAGAACAGAAAACTGAAGCTTTCTTT

d_gene: NA
abundance: NA
v_gene: TRBV25-1
j_gene: TRBJ2-1
CDR3aa: CASSEQGRGDEQFF
CDR3nt: TGTGCCAGCAGTGAACAAGGGCGGGGCGATGAGCAGTTCTTC

d_gene: NA
abundance: NA
v_gene: TRBV7-9
j_gene: TRBJ2-5
CDR3aa: CASSLGLRGVETQYF
CDR3nt: TGTGCCAGCAGCTTAGGACTCAGGGGAGTGGAGACCCAGTACTTC

d_gene: NA
abundance: NA
v_gene: TRBV7-3
j_gene: TRBJ1-1
CDR3aa: CASSLRGDTEAFF
CDR3nt: TGTGCCAGCAGCCTCAGGGGTGACACTGAAGCTTTCTTT

d_gene: NA
abundance: few
v_gene: TRBV7-9
j_gene: TRBJ1-1
CDR3aa: CASSPSWGGVNTEAFF
CDR3nt: TGTGCCAGCAGCCCCTCATGGGGGGGAGTGAACACTGAAGCTTTCTTT

d_gene: NA
abundance: NA
v_gene: TRBV6-5
j_gene: TRBJ2-5
CDR3aa: CASSYSGGQETQYF
CDR3nt: TGTGCCAGCAGTTACTCGGGGGGCCAAGAGACCCAGTACTTC

d_gene: TRBD2
abundance: NA
v_gene: TRBV2
j_gene: TRBJ2-5
CDR3aa: CASNPSGRALETQYF
CDR3nt: TGTGCCAGCAATCCTAGCGGGAGGGCATTGGAGACCCAGTACTTC

d_gene: NA
abundance: NA
v_gene: TRBV5-6
j_gene: TRBJ2-7
CDR3aa: CASSLGLSGLLNYEQYF
CDR3nt: TGTGCCAGCAGCTTAGGCCTTTCGGGGCTGCTTAACTACGAGCAGTACTTC

d_gene: NA
abundance: NA
v_gene: TRBV5-1
j_gene: TRBJ1-1
CDR3aa: CASKLTFQGRTEAFF
CDR3nt: TGCGCCAGCAAACTTACTTTCCAGGGCCGGACTGAAGCTTTCTTT

d_gene: NA
abundance: NA
v_gene: TRBV12-5
j_gene: TRBJ1-3
CDR3aa: CASGGPSSRTIYF
CDR3nt: TGTGCTAGTGGGGGGCCGTCCTCTAGGACCATATATTTT

d_gene: TRBD1
abundance: NA
v_gene: TRBV28
j_gene: TRBJ1-2
CDR3aa: CASVLSGQPGYTF
CDR3nt: TGTGCCAGCGTCCTGTCGGGACAGCCCGGCTACACCTTC

d_gene: TRBD1
abundance: NA
v_gene: TRBV27
j_gene: TRBJ2-1
CDR3aa: CASRNGQGNYNEQFF
CDR3nt: TGTGCCAGCAGAAACGGACAGGGGAACTACAATGAGCAGTTCTTC

d_gene: NA
abundance: NA
v_gene: TRBV5-1
j_gene: TRBJ2-1
CDR3aa: CASSLAGRSEQFF
CDR3nt: TGCGCCAGCAGCTTGGCCGGTCGGAGTGAGCAGTTCTTC

d_gene: NA
abundance: NA
v_gene: TRBV28
j_gene: TRBJ1-2
CDR3aa: CASRTNSPNGYTF
CDR3nt: TGTGCCAGCAGGACGAATTCCCCTAACGGCTACACCTTC

d_gene: NA
abundance: NA
v_gene: TRBV7-2
j_gene: TRBJ2-7
CDR3aa: CASSSWGRPEHEQYF
CDR3nt: TGTGCCAGCAGCTCGTGGGGTCGCCCGGAGCACGAGCAGTACTTC

d_gene: NA
abundance: NA
v_gene: TRBV18
j_gene: TRBJ2-5
CDR3aa: CASPGLRLPQYF
CDR3nt: TGTGCCAGCCCAGGGTTACGATTGCCCCAGTACTTC

d_gene: NA
abundance: NA
v_gene: TRBV5-6
j_gene: TRBJ2-5
CDR3aa: CASRRLVNQETQYF
CDR3nt: TGTGCCAGCAGGAGATTGGTAAACCAAGAGACCCAGTACTTC

d_gene: NA
abundance: NA
v_gene: TRBV19
j_gene: TRBJ1-5
CDR3aa: CASSIRATYQPQHF
CDR3nt: TGTGCCAGTAGTATCCGGGCAACTTATCAGCCCCAGCATTTT

d_gene: NA
abundance: NA
v_gene: TRBV28
j_gene: TRBJ1-1
CDR3aa: CASSLGAAYTEAFF
CDR3nt: TGTGCCAGCAGTCTAGGGGCGGCCTACACTGAAGCTTTCTTT

d_gene: NA
abundance: NA
v_gene: TRBV6-6
j_gene: TRBJ2-7
CDR3aa: CASSPSLGIYEQYF
CDR3nt: TGTGCCAGCAGCCCTTCCCTAGGGATCTACGAGCAGTACTTC

d_gene: TRBD2
abundance: once
v_gene: TRBV2
j_gene: TRBJ2-7
CDR3aa: CASTRSGSSPYEQYF
CDR3nt: TGTGCCAGCACACGAAGCGGGAGTTCCCCCTACGAGCAGTACTTC

d_gene: NA
abundance: NA
v_gene: TRBV5-4
j_gene: TRBJ2-7
CDR3aa: CASSSRAYEQYF
CDR3nt: TGTGCCAGCAGCTCTCGGGCCTACGAGCAGTACTTC

d_gene: NA
abundance: few
v_gene: TRBV2
j_gene: TRBJ1-1
CDR3aa: CASMGMNTEAFF
CDR3nt: TGTGCCAGCATGGGGATGAACACTGAAGCTTTCTTT

d_gene: TRBD1
abundance: NA
v_gene: TRBV15
j_gene: TRBJ2-7
CDR3aa: CATSRDLFGQAYEQYF
CDR3nt: TGTGCCACCAGCAGAGATCTTTTTGGACAGGCCTACGAGCAGTACTTC

d_gene: NA
abundance: NA
v_gene: TRBV6-5
j_gene: TRBJ1-2
CDR3aa: CASSYGGNYGYTF
CDR3nt: TGTGCCAGCAGTTACGGGGGAAACTATGGCTACACCTTC